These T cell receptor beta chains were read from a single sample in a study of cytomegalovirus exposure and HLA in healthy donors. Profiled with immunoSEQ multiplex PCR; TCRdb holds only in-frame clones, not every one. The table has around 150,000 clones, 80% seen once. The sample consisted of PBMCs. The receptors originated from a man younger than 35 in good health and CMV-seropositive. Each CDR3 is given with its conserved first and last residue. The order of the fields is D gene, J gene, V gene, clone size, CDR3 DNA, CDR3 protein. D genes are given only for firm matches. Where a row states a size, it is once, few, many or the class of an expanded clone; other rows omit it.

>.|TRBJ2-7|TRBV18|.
TGTGCCAGCTCTAAACCCGACAGGGAGCAGTACTTC
CASSKPDREQYF
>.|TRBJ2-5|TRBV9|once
TGTGCCAGCAGCCCCTTGGGGGGTGGGGGGGCCCCCCAGTACTTC
CASSPLGGGGAPQYF
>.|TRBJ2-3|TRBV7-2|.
TGTGCCAGCAGCTTGAGAGTGGGGGGGCTGCTAGATACGCAGTATTTT
CASSLRVGGLLDTQYF
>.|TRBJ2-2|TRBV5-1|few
TGCGCCAGCAGCTTGGAAGGGAGAGACGGGGAGCTGTTTTTT
CASSLEGRDGELFF
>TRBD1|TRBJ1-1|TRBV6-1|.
TGTGCCAGCAGCTTGGACAGGGGAGCGAACACTGAAGCTTTCTTT
CASSLDRGANTEAFF
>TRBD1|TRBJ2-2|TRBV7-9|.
TGTGCCAGCAGCCCCAGGGACAGTTCGAACACCGGGGAGCTGTTTTTT
CASSPRDSSNTGELFF
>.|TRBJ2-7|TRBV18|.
TGTGCCAGCTCACCACCGGCCTTAACATCCTACGAGCAGTACTTC
CASSPPALTSYEQYF
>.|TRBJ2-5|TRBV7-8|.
TGTGCCAGCAGCTTTCGATCCCGGGGGGAGACCCAGTACTTC
CASSFRSRGETQYF
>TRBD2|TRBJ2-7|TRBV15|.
TGTGCCACCAGCAGAGACTTCACTAGCGGGAGAGCCTACGAGCAGTACTTC
CATSRDFTSGRAYEQYF
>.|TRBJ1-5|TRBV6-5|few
TGTGCCAGCAGATCGACAGCTTATCAGCCCCAGCATTTT
CASRSTAYQPQHF
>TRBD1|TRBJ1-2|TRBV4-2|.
TGTGCCAGCAGCCAAGGTCGGGACAGGGAGAACTATGGCTACACCTTC
CASSQGRDRENYGYTF
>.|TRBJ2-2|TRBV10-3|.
TGTGCCATCGGGGCGGGGGAGCTGTTTTTT
CAIGAGELFF
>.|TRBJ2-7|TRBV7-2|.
TGTGCCAGCAGCTTAGCGTCGTCCGGGAGCTCCTACGAGCAGTACTTC
CASSLASSGSSYEQYF
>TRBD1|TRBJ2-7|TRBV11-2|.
TGTGCCAGCAGCTTTAGACAGGGACCCACCTACGAGCAGTACTTC
CASSFRQGPTYEQYF
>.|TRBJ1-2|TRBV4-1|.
TGCGCCAGCAGCACTATCCAGGGCAGGGCCGAATTATTAGGTGGCTACACCTTC
CASSTIQGRAELLGGYTF
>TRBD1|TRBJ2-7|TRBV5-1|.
TGCGCCAGCAGCTTGGGGACAGGGGTTCGACAGTACTTC
CASSLGTGVRQYF
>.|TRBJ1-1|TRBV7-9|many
TGTGCCAGCAGCTTAGTTGAGACTGAAGCTTTCTTT
CASSLVETEAFF
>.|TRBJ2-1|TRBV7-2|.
TGTGCCAGCAGCCCCCGGGGAGGTCGATACAATGAGCAGTTCTTC
CASSPRGGRYNEQFF
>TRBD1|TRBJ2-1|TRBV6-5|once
TGTGCCAGCAGTTTCAGGACAGGCTACGAGCAGTTCTTC
CASSFRTGYEQFF
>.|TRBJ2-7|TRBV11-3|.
TGTGCCAGGGCCTCGATGTGGGGACTTTACGAGCAGTACTTC
CARASMWGLYEQYF
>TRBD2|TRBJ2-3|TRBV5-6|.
TGTGCCAGCAGCTTGGGCGGGGGGGGCTCAGATACGCAGTATTTT
CASSLGGGGSDTQYF
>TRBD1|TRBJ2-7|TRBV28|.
TGTGCCAGCAGTTGGACAGGGGCCTACGAGCAGTACTTC
CASSWTGAYEQYF
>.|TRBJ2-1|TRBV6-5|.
TGTGCCAGCAGTTACTCCGGTGGGCTTGAGCAGTTCTTC
CASSYSGGLEQFF
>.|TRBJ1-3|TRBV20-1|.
TGCAGTGTTGTCAGTCAAAACACCATATATTTT
CSVVSQNTIYF
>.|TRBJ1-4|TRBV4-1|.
TGCGCCAGCATGGGGGGTGCAACTAATGAAAAACTGTTTTTT
CASMGGATNEKLFF
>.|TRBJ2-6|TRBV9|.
TGTGCCAGCAGCACGAGAGGTGGCAGGGAACCCTCTGGGGCCAACGTCCTGACTTTC
CASSTRGGREPSGANVLTF
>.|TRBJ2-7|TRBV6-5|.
TGTGCCAGCAGTTACTCGTCGGACTTTTCCTACGAGCAGTACTTC
CASSYSSDFSYEQYF
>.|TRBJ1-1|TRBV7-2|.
TGTGCCAGCAGCTTAGCTTCGCTAGATAACACTGAAGCTTTCTTT
CASSLASLDNTEAFF
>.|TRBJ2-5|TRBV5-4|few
TGTGCCAGCAGCTTGGACTTACTTCAAGAGACCCAGTACTTC
CASSLDLLQETQYF
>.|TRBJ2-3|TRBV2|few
TGTGCCAGCAGTGCGTCTAGCCGCCCCACAGATACGCAGTATTTT
CASSASSRPTDTQYF
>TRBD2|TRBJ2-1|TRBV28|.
TGTGCCAGCAGTCCATACTCCGGGACTAGGGCAGGGTATGAGCAGTTCTTC
CASSPYSGTRAGYEQFF
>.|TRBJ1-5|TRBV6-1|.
TGTGCCAGCAGTGAAATCCCGACAGCTAATCAGCCCCAGCATTTT
CASSEIPTANQPQHF
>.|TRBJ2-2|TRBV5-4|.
TGTGCCAGCAGATTGGATCAGGGAACCGGGGAGCTGTTTTTT
CASRLDQGTGELFF
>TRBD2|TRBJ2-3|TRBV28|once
TGTGCCAGCAGTGTAACAACCCGACTAGCGGGAGGGGAGGGAGATACGCAGTATTTT
CASSVTTRLAGGEGDTQYF
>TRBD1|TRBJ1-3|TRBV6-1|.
TGTGCCAGCAGTGCCCGGACAGGGGGTGGAAACACCATATATTTT
CASSARTGGGNTIYF
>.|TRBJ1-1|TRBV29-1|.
TGCAGCGTTGGAAAGGTCCAAGCAGGTGAAGCTTTCTTT
CSVGKVQAGEAFF
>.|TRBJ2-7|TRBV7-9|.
TGTGCCAGCAGCTTAAACCCCGTGCGCGAGCAGTACTTC
CASSLNPVREQYF
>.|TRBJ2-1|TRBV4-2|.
TGTGCCAGCAGCCAATCACTCGGGGTTCATGAGCAGTTCTTC
CASSQSLGVHEQFF
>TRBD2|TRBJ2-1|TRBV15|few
TGTGCCACCAGCAGAGATTTGGGGGGGGATGAGCAGTTCTTC
CATSRDLGGDEQFF
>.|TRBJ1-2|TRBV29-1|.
TGCAGCGTTGTTCTGCCAGTCTCTGGCTACACCTTC
CSVVLPVSGYTF
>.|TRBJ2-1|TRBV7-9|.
TGTGCCAGCAGCTCTGCAGGGCGTGAGCAGTTCTTC
CASSSAGREQFF
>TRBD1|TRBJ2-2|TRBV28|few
TGTGCCAGCAGTTTCCCCACAGGGGGCGTCGACACCGGGGAGCTGTTTTTT
CASSFPTGGVDTGELFF
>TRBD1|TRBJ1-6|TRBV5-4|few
TGTGCCAGCAGCGGGCCGACAGGGCGCTCACCCCTCCACTTT
CASSGPTGRSPLHF